This T cell receptor beta chain emerged from a study of blood T cell repertoires in COVID-19. In the study overall: T cells, B-cell-depleted T cells, or PBMCs provided the cDNA or gDNA that served as material.

Recruits, aged roughly 18 to 90 years, lived in 24 US areas. Clinical histories supplied by participants themselves formed the basis of cohort assignment. Donors in Cohort 3 who had recovered were those with two negative PCRs, healthcare professional clearance, or resolution of their symptoms. The repertoire was sequenced with immunoSEQ multiplex PCR; TCRdb's copy has only in-frame clones and lacks some. The data show 400,000 to 450,000 clones, 75% to 90% seen once. The CDR3 extends over 16 amino acids. V lost 3 bases, J lost 2 bases, and 16 bases lay in between. Germline assignment: CDR1 MDHEN and CDR2 SYDVKM.

V is TRBV28 and J is TRBJ1-2, with a tentative D call TRBD1 (6 bases). The TCR originated in a young man who had recovered from COVID-19. Input material: PBMCs or T cells enriched from blood (not recorded which). The CDR3 DNA sequence: TGTGCCAGCAGTTTTAGGGGGGGGACGGCAAACTATGGCTACACCTTC. Translation gives CASSFRGGTANYGYTF.